This T cell receptor (beta chain) was observed in a study of cytomegalovirus exposure and HLA in healthy donors. Study outcomes and limitations: TRBV6-2, TRBV6-3 and some other V segments were excluded as indistinguishable.

With 60 Vbeta and 13 Jbeta primers, the PCR was carried out. Data came from immunoSEQ multiplex PCR; TCRdb stores just in-frame clones and leaves some out. The sample holds some 150,000 clones, about 76% seen once. V was clipped by 5 bases and J by 3 bases; unmatched bases: 4. Germline V gene data show CDR1 as SGHAT and CDR2 as FQNNGV. CDR3 length equals 14 residues. Note on this clone: The antigen is undetermined.

Among the donors, all were healthy bone marrow donors. This TCR derives from a male donor in good health and CMV-seronegative. Sequencing used PBMCs. This rearrangement joins TRBV11-2 to TRBJ1-5; TRBD1 matches 7 bases. DNA of the CDR3: TGTGCCAGCAGCCAGGGACAGATCAATCAGCCCCAGCATTTT. This translates into CASSQGQINQPQHF.